This T cell receptor beta chain was identified during a study of T cells in Graves' hyperthyroidism and ophthalmopathy. Study observations and caveats: Stable hyperthyroidism was told apart from ophthalmopathy by a model built on 13 V-J features. Blood samples included most of the expanded thyroid clonotypes exceeding 0.001.

Regarding this clonotype: Its antigen is unknown.

RNA transcripts served as the template for amplifying TCR beta CDR3 regions. An initial round of RT-PCR targeting the TCR CDR3 relied on the HTBI primer set. TCRdb redid the calling of the multiplex PCR reads with MiXCR, one entry per CDR3 protein. The table includes approximately 100,000 distinct CDR3 sequences, approximately 42% detected once. Trimming at V came to 3 bases and at J to 10 bases, leaving 5 bases not matched to a gene. Germline CDR1 is SGHTA and CDR2 is FQGTGA. This CDR3 contains 14 residues. Hyperthyroidism was newly diagnosed in patients aged 18 to 65 (duration under 2 months). Uncontrolled infections, other autoimmune diseases, pregnancy or lactation led to exclusion of patients.

The sequenced sample was peripheral blood or thyroid tissue (not recorded which). The rearrangement uses TRBV7-3 and TRBJ1-6; 8 nucleotides align to TRBD1. The receptor was derived from a woman under 40 with Graves' hyperthyroidism. CDR3 loop: CASSFTGGGSPLHF. In DNA, the CDR3 is TGTGCCAGCAGCTTTACAGGGGGAGGCTCACCCCTCCACTTT.